This T cell receptor (beta chain) was identified during a study of blood T cell repertoires in COVID-19. A few counts support this clone. This study enrolled people aged about 18 to 100 from about two dozen US geographic areas. Donors were grouped by their self-reported clinical history. What the recovered Cohort 3 donors had was two negative PCRs, clearance, or symptom resolution. Some clones are missing from TCRdb's copy, which holds only in-frame ones; the method was immunoSEQ multiplex PCR. The profile covers 150,000 to 250,000 clones, with approximately 80% appearing a single time and approximately 12% taken by the ten largest. The germline CDR1 and CDR2 sequences are SGHRS and YFSETQ. The CDR3 is 14 amino acids. V gave up 2 bases and J gave up 8 bases, with 11 bases separating them.

The J gene is TRBJ1-6, the V gene TRBV5-1, with D perhaps TRBD1 (5 bases). The source material was PBMCs or T cells enriched from blood (not recorded which). The TCR comes from a man in his forties who had recovered from COVID-19. The CDR3 is CASSFDQGYSPLHF. In DNA, the CDR3 is TGCGCCAGCAGCTTTGATCAGGGTTATTCACCCCTCCACTTT.